This T cell receptor (beta chain) was obtained from a study of T cells in Graves' hyperthyroidism and ophthalmopathy. RNA transcripts gave rise to amplified TCR beta CDR3 regions. When the TCR CDR3 underwent first-round RT-PCR, the HTBI primer set was used. TCRdb analysed the multiplex PCR reads with MiXCR anew, one entry per CDR3 protein. Of around 690,000 distinct CDR3 sequences listed, roughly 17% are singletons. With V trimmed by 6 bases and J by 8 bases, 4 bases remained unmatched. The CDR3 runs to 13 residues. Germline V gene sequence: CDR1 SQVTM, CDR2 ANQGSEA. Whole-study results and caveats: Most clonotypes expanded in the thyroid (above 0.001) were also present in blood. Ophthalmopathy was separated from stable hyperthyroidism by a 13 V-J model.

This clonotype was recorded many times. As yet, its antigen is unknown. The sequenced sample consisted of blood. V usage is TRBV29-1 and J usage is TRBJ2-2; 12 bases line up with TRBD1. The receptor was derived from a middle-aged man with Graves' hyperthyroidism. This CDR3 is CSVAGQGAGELFF. The CDR3 DNA is TGCAGCGTGGCGGGACAGGGGGCTGGGGAGCTGTTTTTT.